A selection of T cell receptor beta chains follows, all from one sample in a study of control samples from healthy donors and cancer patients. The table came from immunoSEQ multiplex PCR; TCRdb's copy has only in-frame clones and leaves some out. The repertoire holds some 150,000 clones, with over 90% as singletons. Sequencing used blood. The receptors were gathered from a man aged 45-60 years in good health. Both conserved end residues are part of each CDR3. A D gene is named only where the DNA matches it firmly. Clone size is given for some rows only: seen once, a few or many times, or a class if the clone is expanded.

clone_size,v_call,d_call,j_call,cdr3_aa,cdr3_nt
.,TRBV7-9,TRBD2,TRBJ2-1,CASSGEAGGQGGSYNEQFF,TGTGCCAGCAGCGGTGAAGCGGGAGGGCAAGGGGGCTCCTACAATGAGCAGTTCTTC
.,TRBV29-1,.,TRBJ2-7,CSVADRFRSEQYF,TGCAGCGTCGCAGACAGGTTTCGCTCCGAGCAGTACTTC
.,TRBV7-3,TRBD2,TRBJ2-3,CASSLAGASGSDTQYF,TGTGCCAGCAGCTTAGCTGGAGCTAGCGGGAGTGATACGCAGTATTTT
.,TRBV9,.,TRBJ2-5,CASSVGPQTRETQYF,TGTGCCAGCAGCGTAGGGCCACAAACTAGGGAGACCCAGTACTTC
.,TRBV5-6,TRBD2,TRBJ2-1,CASSSGTSGRPFNNEQFF,TGTGCCAGCAGCTCCGGGACTAGCGGGCGTCCCTTTAACAATGAGCAGTTCTTC
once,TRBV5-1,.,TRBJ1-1,CASSLGDLSGTEAFF,TGCGCCAGCAGCTTGGGGGATTTATCTGGGACTGAAGCTTTCTTT
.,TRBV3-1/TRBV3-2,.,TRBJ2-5,CASSRRETQYF,TGTGCCAGCAGCCGGAGGGAGACCCAGTACTTC
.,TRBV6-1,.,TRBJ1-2,CASSEGHPLGYTF,TGTGCCAGCAGTGAGGGACACCCACTTGGCTACACCTTC
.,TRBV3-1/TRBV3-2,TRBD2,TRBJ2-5,CASSPPGSGTETQYF,TGTGCCAGCAGCCCCCCGGGTAGCGGGACGGAGACCCAGTACTTC
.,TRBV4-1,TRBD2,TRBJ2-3,CASSFTQREAGGDTQYF,TGCGCCAGCAGTTTCACTCAGCGGGAGGCCGGGGGAGATACGCAGTATTTT
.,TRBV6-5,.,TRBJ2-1,CASSPYTSSYNEQFF,TGTGCCAGCAGTCCCTACACGAGCTCCTACAATGAGCAGTTCTTC
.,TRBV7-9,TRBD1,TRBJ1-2,CASSSTGGGYTF,TGTGCCAGCAGCTCAACAGGGGGAGGCTACACCTTC
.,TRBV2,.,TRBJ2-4,CASSVVAGVAIQYF,TGTGCCAGCAGTGTCGTAGCAGGGGTTGCCATTCAGTACTTC